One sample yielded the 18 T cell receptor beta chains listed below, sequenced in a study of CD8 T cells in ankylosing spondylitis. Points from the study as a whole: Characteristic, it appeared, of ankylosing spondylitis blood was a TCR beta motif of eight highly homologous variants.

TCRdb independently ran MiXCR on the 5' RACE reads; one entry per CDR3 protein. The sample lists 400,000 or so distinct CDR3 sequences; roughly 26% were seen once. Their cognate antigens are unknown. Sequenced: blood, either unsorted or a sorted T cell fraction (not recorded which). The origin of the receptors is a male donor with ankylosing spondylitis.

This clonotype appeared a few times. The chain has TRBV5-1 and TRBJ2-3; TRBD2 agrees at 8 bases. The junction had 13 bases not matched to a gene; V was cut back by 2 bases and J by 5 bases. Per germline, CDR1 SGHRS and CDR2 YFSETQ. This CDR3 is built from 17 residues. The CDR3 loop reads CASSFGLAGPSGDTQYF. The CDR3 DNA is TGCGCCAGCAGCTTTGGGCTAGCGGGCCCCTCAGGAGATACGCAGTATTTT. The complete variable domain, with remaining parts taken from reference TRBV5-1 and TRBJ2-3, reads KAGVTQTPRYLIKTRGQQVTLSCSPISGHRSVSWYQQTPGQGLQFLFEYFSETQRNKGNFPGRFSGRQFSNSRSEMNVSTLELGDSALYLCASSFGLAGPSGDTQYFGPGTRLTVL.

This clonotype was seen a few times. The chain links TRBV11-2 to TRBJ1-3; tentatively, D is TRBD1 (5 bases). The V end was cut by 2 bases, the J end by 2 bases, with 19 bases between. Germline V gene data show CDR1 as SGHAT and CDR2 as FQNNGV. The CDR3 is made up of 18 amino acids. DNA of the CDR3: TGTGCCAGCAGCTTATCATCCTCCCCCAGGGACCCTGGAAACACCATATATTTT. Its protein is CASSLSSSPRDPGNTIYF.

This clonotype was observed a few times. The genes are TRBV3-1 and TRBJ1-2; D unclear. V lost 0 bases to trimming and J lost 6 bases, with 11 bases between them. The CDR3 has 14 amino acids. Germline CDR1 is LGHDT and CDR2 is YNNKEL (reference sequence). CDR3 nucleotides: TGTGCCAGCAGCCAAGACCCCGGCCGAAATGGCTACACCTTC. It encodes CASSQDPGRNGYTF.

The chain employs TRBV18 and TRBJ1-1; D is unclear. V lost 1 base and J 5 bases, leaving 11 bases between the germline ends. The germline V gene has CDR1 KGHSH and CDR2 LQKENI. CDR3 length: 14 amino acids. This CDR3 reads CASSPRAPRTEAFF. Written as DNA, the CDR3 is TGTGCCAGCTCACCACGGGCCCCCCGAACTGAAGCTTTCTTT.

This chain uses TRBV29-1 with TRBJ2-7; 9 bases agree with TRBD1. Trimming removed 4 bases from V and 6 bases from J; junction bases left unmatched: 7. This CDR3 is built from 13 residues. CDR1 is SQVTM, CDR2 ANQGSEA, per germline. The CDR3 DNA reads TGCAGCGTTGCTGTGACAGGGGGACGCGAGCAGTACGTC. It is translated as CSVAVTGGREQYV.

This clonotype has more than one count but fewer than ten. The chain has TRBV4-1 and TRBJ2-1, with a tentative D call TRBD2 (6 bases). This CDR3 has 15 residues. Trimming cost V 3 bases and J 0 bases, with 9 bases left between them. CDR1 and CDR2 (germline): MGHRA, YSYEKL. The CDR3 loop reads CASSQPRGSYNEQFF. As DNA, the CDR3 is TGCGCCAGCAGCCAGCCGCGGGGCTCCTACAATGAGCAGTTCTTC.

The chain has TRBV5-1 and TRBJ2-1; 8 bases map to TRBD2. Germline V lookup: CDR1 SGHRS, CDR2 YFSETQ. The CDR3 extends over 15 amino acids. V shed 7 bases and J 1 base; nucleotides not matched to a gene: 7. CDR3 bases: TGCGCCAGCGAAGAGTCGGGAGGGTCCTACAATGAGCAGTTCTTC. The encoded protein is CASEESGGSYNEQFF.

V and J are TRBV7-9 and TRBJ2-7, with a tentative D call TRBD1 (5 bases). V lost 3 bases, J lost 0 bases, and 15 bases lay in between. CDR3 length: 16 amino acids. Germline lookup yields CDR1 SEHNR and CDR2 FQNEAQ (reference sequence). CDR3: CASSLGSGSTSYEQYF. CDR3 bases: TGTGCCAGCAGCTTGGGGTCAGGGTCTACCTCCTACGAGCAGTACTTC.

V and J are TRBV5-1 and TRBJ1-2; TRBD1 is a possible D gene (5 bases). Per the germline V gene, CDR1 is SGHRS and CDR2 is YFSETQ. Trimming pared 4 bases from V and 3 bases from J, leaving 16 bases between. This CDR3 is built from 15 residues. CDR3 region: CASSHGTQPDYGYTF. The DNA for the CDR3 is TGCGCCAGCAGCCACGGGACCCAACCTGACTATGGCTACACCTTC.

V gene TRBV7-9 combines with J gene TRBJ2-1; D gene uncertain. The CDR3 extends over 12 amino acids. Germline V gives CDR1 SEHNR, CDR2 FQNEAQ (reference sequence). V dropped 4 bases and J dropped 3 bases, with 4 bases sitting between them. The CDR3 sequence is CASSYYYNEQFF. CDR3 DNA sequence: TGTGCCAGCAGCTACTACTACAATGAGCAGTTCTTC.

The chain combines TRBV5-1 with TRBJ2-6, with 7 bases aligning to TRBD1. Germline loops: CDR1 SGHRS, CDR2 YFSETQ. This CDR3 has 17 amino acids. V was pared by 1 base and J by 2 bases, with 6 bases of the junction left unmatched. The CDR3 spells CASSLLLTGAGANVLTF. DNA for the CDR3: TGCGCCAGCAGCTTGTTACTTACAGGGGCTGGGGCCAACGTCCTGACTTTC.

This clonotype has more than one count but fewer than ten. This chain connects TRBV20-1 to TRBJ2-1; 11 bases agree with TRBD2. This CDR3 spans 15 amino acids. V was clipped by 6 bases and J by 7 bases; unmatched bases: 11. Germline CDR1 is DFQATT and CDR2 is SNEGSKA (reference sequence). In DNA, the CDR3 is TGCAGTGCCGAGATTAGCGGGAGGGCCCGGAATGAGCAGTTCTTC. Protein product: CSAEISGRARNEQFF.

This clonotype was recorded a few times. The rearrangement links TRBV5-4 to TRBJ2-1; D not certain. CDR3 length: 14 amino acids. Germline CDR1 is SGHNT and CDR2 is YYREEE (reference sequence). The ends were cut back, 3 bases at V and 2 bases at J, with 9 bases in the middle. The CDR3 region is CASSSPRTYNEQFF. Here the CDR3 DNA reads TGTGCCAGCAGCTCACCGCGGACCTACAATGAGCAGTTCTTC.

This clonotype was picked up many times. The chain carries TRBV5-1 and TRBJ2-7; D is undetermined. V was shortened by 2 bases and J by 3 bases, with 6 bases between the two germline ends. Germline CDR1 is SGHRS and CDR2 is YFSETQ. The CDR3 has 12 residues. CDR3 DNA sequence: TGCGCCAGCAGCTTTACCCTCTACGAGCAGTACGTC. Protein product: CASSFTLYEQYV.

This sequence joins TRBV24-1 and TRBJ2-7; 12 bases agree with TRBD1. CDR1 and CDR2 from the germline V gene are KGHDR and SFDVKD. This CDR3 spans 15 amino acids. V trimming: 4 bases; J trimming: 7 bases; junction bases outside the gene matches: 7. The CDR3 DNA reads TGTGCCACCAGTGACCCGGGACAGGGGGCGGAAGAGCAGTACTTC. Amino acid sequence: CATSDPGQGAEEQYF.

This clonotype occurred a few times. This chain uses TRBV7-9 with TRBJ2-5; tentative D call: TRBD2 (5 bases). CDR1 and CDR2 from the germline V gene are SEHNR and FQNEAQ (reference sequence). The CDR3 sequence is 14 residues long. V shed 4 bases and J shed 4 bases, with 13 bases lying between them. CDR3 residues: CASSSRVRGETQYF. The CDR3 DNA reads TGTGCCAGCAGCTCCCGGGTCCGGGGAGAGACCCAGTACTTC.

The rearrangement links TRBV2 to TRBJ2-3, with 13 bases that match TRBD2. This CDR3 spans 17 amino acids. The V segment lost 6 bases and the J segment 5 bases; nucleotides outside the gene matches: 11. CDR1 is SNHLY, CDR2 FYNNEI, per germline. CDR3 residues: CASRRRTSGRGLDTQYF. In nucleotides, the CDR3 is TGTGCCAGCAGAAGACGGACTAGCGGGAGAGGGTTAGATACGCAGTATTTT.

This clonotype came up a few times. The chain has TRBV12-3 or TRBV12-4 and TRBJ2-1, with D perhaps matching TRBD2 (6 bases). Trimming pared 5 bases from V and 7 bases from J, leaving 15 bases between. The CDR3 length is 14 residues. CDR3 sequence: CASSGLARWNEQFF. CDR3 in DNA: TGTGCCAGCAGTGGTCTAGCGAGATGGAATGAGCAGTTCTTC.